This TCR beta chain was sequenced in a study of T-cell memory formation after mild COVID-19. Study results and caveats: The study found contracting CD4+ clones mainly in CM and EM and contracting CD8+ clones in EMRA. Memory sampled before infection contained some responding clones, suggesting cross-reactive memory joined. Among clones contracting day 15 to 85, CD4/CD8 was balanced, whereas later expanders leaned CD4+.

In this sample, this clonotype turned up a few times. Its antigen remains unknown. This CDR3 contains 15 residues. V lost 5 bases, J lost 1 base, and 5 bases stayed unmatched. TCRdb used MiXCR to reprocess the 5' RACE reads, holding one entry per CDR3 protein. Here the sample spans approximately 99,000 distinct CDR3 sequences, 15% to 20% being singletons. This TCR came from a man aged 18 to 30 who had mild COVID-19 (a few samples of this study predate the infection). Cell type and time point are not known. Sample: PBMCs or a T cell subset sorted from them (not recorded which). The V and J genes are TRBV12-3 or TRBV12-4 and TRBJ2-5, with 9 bases that match TRBD1. For the CDR3, the DNA is TGTGCCAGCAGTGCCGGGACAGGGCTCCAAGAGACCCAGTACTTC. This codes for CASSAGTGLQETQYF.